One sample yielded the 15 T cell receptor beta chains listed below, sequenced in a study of beta chain features in type 1 diabetes. Study-level results: Shortening that was moderate but significant affected the TCRB CDR3s of Type 1 diabetes patients in all four CD4+ subsets.

For these TCRs, the target antigens are not known. Expressed TCRB transcripts were sequenced because the isolated RNA had all been reverse transcribed beforehand. Some clones are missing from TCRdb's copy, which holds only in-frame ones; the method was immunoSEQ multiplex PCR. The sample shows 300,000 to 400,000 clones, around 10% of them seen only once. The sequenced sample consisted of central memory CD4+ T cells from blood. The receptors were gathered from a young man with type 1 diabetes.

This clone was found a few times. This rearrangement joins TRBV6-5 to TRBJ1-2; weak D call: TRBD1 (5 bases). There are 14 residues in the CDR3. Trimming left V 8 bases short and J 7 bases short, with 20 bases between. The germline V gene encodes CDR1 MNHEY and CDR2 SVGAGI. The CDR3 DNA sequence: TGTGCCAGCGGATATCGATGGGGCATAGGTGGCTACACCTTC. Its protein product is CASGYRWGIGGYTF.

The V and J genes are TRBV7-2 and TRBJ1-3; TRBD1 matches at 7 bases. Germline values: CDR1 SGHTA, CDR2 FQGNSA. The CDR3 covers 14 residues. Unmatched junction bases numbered 3, after V lost 1 base and J lost 6 bases. The CDR3 reads CASSLVTGQNTIYF. The CDR3 bases are TGTGCCAGCAGCTTAGTGACAGGGCAAAACACCATATATTTT.

In its sample, this clone was seen once. This chain joins TRBV18 and TRBJ2-5; D might be TRBD1 (5 bases). Germline CDR1 is KGHSH and CDR2 is LQKENI. This CDR3 is 13 amino acids long. Trimming pared 5 bases from V and 5 bases from J, leaving 12 bases between. The CDR3, as DNA: TGTGCCAGCTCAGCAGGGCTTTTGGAGACCCAGTACTTC. Translated, it gives CASSAGLLETQYF.

This rearrangement joins TRBV7-3 to TRBJ2-2; no firm D call. Trimming removed 0 bases from V and 2 bases from J, with 10 bases in between. The CDR3 consists of 16 residues. CDR1 and CDR2 from the germline V gene are SGHTA and FQGTGA. The CDR3 reads CASSLTPIGNTGELFF. The CDR3 DNA follows: TGTGCCAGCAGCTTAACCCCTATCGGTAACACCGGGGAGCTGTTTTTT. Together with reference TRBV7-3 and TRBJ2-2, the CDR3 gives the full variable domain: GAGVSQTPSNKVTEKGKYVELRCDPISGHTALYWYRQSLGQGPEFLIYFQGTGAADDSGLPNDRFFAVRPEGSVSTLKIQRTERGDSAVYLCASSLTPIGNTGELFFGEGSRLTVL.

CDR3 bases: TGTGCCAGCAGCCCCCAGGGGTATGGCTACACCTTC. Translating it yields CASSPQGYGYTF. The V call is TRBV7-8, the J call TRBJ1-2, with D tentatively TRBD1 (6 bases). Germline V gives CDR1 SGHVS, CDR2 FQNEAQ. The CDR3 has 12 amino acids. Trimming took 5 bases from V and 5 from J, leaving 9 bases between them.

The chain carries TRBV7-2 and TRBJ1-4, with a tentative D call TRBD1 (5 bases). The CDR3 has 13 residues. The germline CDR1 and CDR2 sequences are SGHTA and FQGNSA. V shed 3 bases and J shed 5 bases, with 7 bases lying between them. The CDR3 DNA reads as TGTGCCAGCAGCTTGGGACCGAATGAAAAACTGTTTTTT. As protein: CASSLGPNEKLFF. Full variable domain (remainder filled in from reference TRBV7-2 and TRBJ1-4): GAGVSQSPSNKVTEKGKDVELRCDPISGHTALYWYRQSLGQGLEFLIYFQGNSAPDKSGLPSDRFSAERTGGSVSTLTIQRTQQEDSAVYLCASSLGPNEKLFFGSGTQLSVL.

This clone was recorded a few times. The chain combines TRBV19 with TRBJ2-2; D is perhaps TRBD2 (5 bases). The CDR3 extends over 15 amino acids. Trimming shortened V by 6 bases and J by 2 bases, and 13 bases separated the two germline ends. Germline CDR1 and CDR2: LNHDA and SQIVND (reference sequence). CDR3: CASSRGLVNTGELFF. The CDR3 DNA reads TGTGCCAGTAGCCGAGGACTGGTAAACACCGGGGAGCTGTTTTTT. Full variable domain (rest looked up from reference TRBV19 and TRBJ2-2): DGGITQSPKYLFRKEGQNVTLSCEQNLNHDAMYWYRQDPGQGLRLIYYSQIVNDFQKGDIAEGYSVSREKKESFPLTVTSAQKNPTAFYLCASSRGLVNTGELFFGEGSRLTVL.

This clone was counted only a few times. The rearrangement links TRBV9 to TRBJ2-5, with a weak D call TRBD1 (6 bases). CDR1 SGDLS and CDR2 YYNGEE come from the germline V gene. The CDR3 consists of 15 residues. Trimming took off 6 bases at V and 5 bases at J, with 20 bases between the two ends. The CDR3, as DNA: TGTGCCAGCACGACAACCCAAGGGACACACGAGACCCAGTACTTC. It yields the protein CASTTTQGTHETQYF.

In this sample, this clone turned up many times. V and J are TRBV19 and TRBJ1-2; D may be TRBD1 (6 bases). CDR3 length equals 13 residues. V was cut by 6 bases and J by 7 bases, with 15 bases left in between. Germline CDR1 is LNHDA and CDR2 is SQIVND (reference sequence). The CDR3 region is CASRPVGGFGYTF. In DNA, the CDR3 is TGTGCCAGTAGACCTGTTGGGGGCTTTGGCTACACCTTC.

This rearrangement joins TRBV21-1 to TRBJ2-4; the D call of TRBD1 is as the table states it, not checked on the DNA. TRBV21-1 is described as a pseudogene. CDR3 length: 14 amino acids. CDR3 sequence (DNA): TGTGCCAGCAGCCCAGACAGGGGGCAAAACATTCAGTACTTC. Residues: CASSPDRGQNIQYF.

This clone was counted only a few times. The rearrangement joins TRBV11-2 to TRBJ2-3; TRBD2 agrees at 9 bases. The CDR3 consists of 15 residues. The V and J ends lost 3 bases and 4 bases, in that order; junction bases with no gene match: 5. CDR1 and CDR2 (germline): SGHAT, FQNNGV. CDR3: CASSFGSGSADTQYF. CDR3 DNA: TGTGCCAGCAGCTTTGGTAGCGGGAGTGCAGATACGCAGTATTTT.

The sample holds a few counts of this clone. The rearrangement joins TRBV11-1 to TRBJ2-1; D is unresolved. The germline gives CDR1 SGHAT, CDR2 FQDESV (reference sequence). CDR3 length equals 12 residues. Between the trimmed V and J ends, which lost 7 bases and 0 bases, there was a span of 4 bases. CDR3 nucleotide sequence: TGTGCCAGCAAGAGCTCCTACAATGAGCAGTTCTTC. This sequence encodes CASKSSYNEQFF.

This clone was seen more than once but under ten times. The rearrangement links TRBV30 to TRBJ2-7, with D uncertain. CDR3 length: 14 amino acids. Trimming took off 1 base at V and 4 bases at J, with 14 bases between the two ends. Germline values: CDR1 GTSNPN, CDR2 SVGIG (reference sequence). The CDR3 reads CAWSGYRASYEQYF. CDR3 DNA sequence: TGTGCCTGGAGTGGATACCGGGCCTCTTACGAGCAGTACTTC.

This clone has only a few counts. Other DNA sequences of this sample code for an identical CDR3. The chain uses TRBV10-3 and TRBJ2-5; D remains unclear. This CDR3 has 12 residues. V was trimmed by 0 bases and J by 5 bases, leaving 4 bases between them. Per the germline V gene, CDR1 is ENHRY and CDR2 is SYGVKD. CDR3 amino acids: CAISESGETQYF. The CDR3 bases are TGTGCCATCAGTGAGTCGGGTGAGACCCAGTACTTC.

The chain carries TRBV4-1 and TRBJ2-1, with 8 bases lining up with TRBD2. In germline, CDR1 is MGHRA, CDR2 YSYEKL. The CDR3 loop spans 18 amino acids. J was trimmed by 0 bases and V by 1 base; bases with no gene match: 8. The CDR3 loop is CASSQGLALQSSYNEQFF. In DNA form, the CDR3 reads TGCGCCAGCAGCCAAGGACTAGCGTTACAAAGCTCCTACAATGAGCAGTTCTTC.